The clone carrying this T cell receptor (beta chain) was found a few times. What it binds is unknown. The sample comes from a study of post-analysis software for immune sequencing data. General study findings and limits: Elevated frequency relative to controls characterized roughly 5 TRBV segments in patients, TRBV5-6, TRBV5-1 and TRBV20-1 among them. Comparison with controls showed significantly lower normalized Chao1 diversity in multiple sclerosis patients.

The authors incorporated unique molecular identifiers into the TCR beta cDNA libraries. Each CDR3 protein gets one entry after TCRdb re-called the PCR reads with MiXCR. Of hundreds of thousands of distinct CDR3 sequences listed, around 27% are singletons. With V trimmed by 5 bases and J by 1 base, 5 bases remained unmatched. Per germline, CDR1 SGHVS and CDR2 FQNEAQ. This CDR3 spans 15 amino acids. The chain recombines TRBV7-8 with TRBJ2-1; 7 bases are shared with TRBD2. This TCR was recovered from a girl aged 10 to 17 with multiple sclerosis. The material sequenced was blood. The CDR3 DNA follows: TGTGCCAGCAGCGCGCGGGAGACTTCCTACAATGAGCAGTTCTTC. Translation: CASSARETSYNEQFF.